A selection of T cell receptor beta chains follows, all from one sample in a study of T cell responses to AZD1222 COVID-19 vaccine. Only in-frame clones appear in the TCRdb table, and some are missing; sequencing was by immunoSEQ multiplex PCR. Among 60,000 to 95,000 clones, around 86% were seen once, and the ten largest hold 18%. The starting material was peripheral blood, obtained 28 days after the second AZD1222 dose. Every receptor here comes from an adult who received the AZD1222 COVID-19 vaccine. CDR3s include the opening cysteine and the closing phenylalanine or tryptophan. Each record gives: CDR3 DNA, CDR3 protein, J gene, V gene, clone size, D gene. A D gene is named only where the DNA matches it firmly. For some rows the clone size is stated as once, few or many, or as a class when expanded; others skip it.

CDR3nt: TGTGCCAGCAGCGCAGGTCGCTCTGGAAACACCATATATTTT; CDR3aa: CASSAGRSGNTIYF; j_gene: TRBJ1-3; v_gene: TRBV9; abundance: few; d_gene: .
CDR3nt: TGTGCCAGCGGTTCCCGGGGTTCCACTGAAGCTTTCTTT; CDR3aa: CASGSRGSTEAFF; j_gene: TRBJ1-1; v_gene: TRBV5-4; abundance: .; d_gene: .
CDR3nt: TGTGCCAGCAGCTTCGGACTAGCGGGGGCCCGAACCCCCGGGGAGCTGTTTTTT; CDR3aa: CASSFGLAGARTPGELFF; j_gene: TRBJ2-2; v_gene: TRBV7-2; abundance: few; d_gene: TRBD2
CDR3nt: TGCGCCAGCAGCCAAGTTACCGGTGATCAGCCCCAGCATTTT; CDR3aa: CASSQVTGDQPQHF; j_gene: TRBJ1-5; v_gene: TRBV4-3; abundance: .; d_gene: .
CDR3nt: TGCGCCAGCAGCCAAGTTCGGGCGGGGGTCACCGGGGAGCTGTTTTTT; CDR3aa: CASSQVRAGVTGELFF; j_gene: TRBJ2-2; v_gene: TRBV4-1; abundance: .; d_gene: TRBD2
CDR3nt: TGCGCCAGCAGCCACCAGACCCTGAACACTGAAGCTTTCTTT; CDR3aa: CASSHQTLNTEAFF; j_gene: TRBJ1-1; v_gene: TRBV4-3; abundance: .; d_gene: .
CDR3nt: TGCAGTGTTCTTTACACCTATGGCTACACCTTC; CDR3aa: CSVLYTYGYTF; j_gene: TRBJ1-2; v_gene: TRBV20-1; abundance: few; d_gene: .
CDR3nt: TGTGCCAGAAGCTTGGGCAGGGGTATAGAGGCCCAGTACTTC; CDR3aa: CARSLGRGIEAQYF; j_gene: TRBJ2-5; v_gene: TRBV5-3; abundance: once; d_gene: .
CDR3nt: TGTGCCTGGAGTGTAGCCTCCTATGGCTACACCTTC; CDR3aa: CAWSVASYGYTF; j_gene: TRBJ1-2; v_gene: TRBV30; abundance: .; d_gene: .
CDR3nt: TGTGCCAGCACCCGGACAGGGCAAAACGAGCAGTACTTC; CDR3aa: CASTRTGQNEQYF; j_gene: TRBJ2-7; v_gene: TRBV6-5; abundance: .; d_gene: TRBD1
CDR3nt: TGTGCCAGCAGCTTGGGGGTGACAGGGGTGGCTTTCTTT; CDR3aa: CASSLGVTGVAFF; j_gene: TRBJ1-1; v_gene: TRBV5-6; abundance: .; d_gene: TRBD1
CDR3nt: TGTGCCAGCAGCGCCGGACAGGGGGCAAGTTCACCCCTCCACTTT; CDR3aa: CASSAGQGASSPLHF; j_gene: TRBJ1-6; v_gene: TRBV7-2; abundance: .; d_gene: TRBD1
CDR3nt: TGTGCCAGCAGCTTTCCCGCGGGCGGTAATGAAAAACTGTTTTTT; CDR3aa: CASSFPAGGNEKLFF; j_gene: TRBJ1-4; v_gene: TRBV7-9; abundance: .; d_gene: .
CDR3nt: TGTGCCAGCAGTACAGCGGGACAGAGTTACAATGAGCAGTTCTTC; CDR3aa: CASSTAGQSYNEQFF; j_gene: TRBJ2-1; v_gene: TRBV6-6; abundance: .; d_gene: .
CDR3nt: TGTGCCAGCACCAAGAGGGCTGGTGACAGTACCTACAATGAGCAGTTCTTC; CDR3aa: CASTKRAGDSTYNEQFF; j_gene: TRBJ2-1; v_gene: TRBV9; abundance: few; d_gene: .
CDR3nt: TGCAGTGCTAGTACTCCAGGGAGAGGACAGCCCCAGCATTTT; CDR3aa: CSASTPGRGQPQHF; j_gene: TRBJ1-5; v_gene: TRBV20-1; abundance: .; d_gene: .
CDR3nt: TGTGCCAGCACCCAACGCCCCTATGGCTACACCTTC; CDR3aa: CASTQRPYGYTF; j_gene: TRBJ1-2; v_gene: TRBV28; abundance: few; d_gene: .
CDR3nt: TGTGCCAGCAGTTTATTCAGAAGCCGCGCAACTAATGAAAAACTGTTTTTT; CDR3aa: CASSLFRSRATNEKLFF; j_gene: TRBJ1-4; v_gene: TRBV28; abundance: .; d_gene: .
CDR3nt: TGTGCCAGCAGTTCCAGGGTGGGGGCCAAAAACATTCAGTACTTC; CDR3aa: CASSSRVGAKNIQYF; j_gene: TRBJ2-4; v_gene: TRBV27; abundance: .; d_gene: .
CDR3nt: TGTGCCAGCCGTTTGACAAACTATAATTCACCCCTCCACTTT; CDR3aa: CASRLTNYNSPLHF; j_gene: TRBJ1-6; v_gene: TRBV19; abundance: .; d_gene: .
CDR3nt: TGTGCCACCAGCAGAGCCGGGATCGCCAACACCATATATTTT; CDR3aa: CATSRAGIANTIYF; j_gene: TRBJ1-3; v_gene: TRBV15; abundance: .; d_gene: .
CDR3nt: TGTGCCAGCAGATCGCCGGGACCTCGAGCGTACAATGAGCAGTTCTTC; CDR3aa: CASRSPGPRAYNEQFF; j_gene: TRBJ2-1; v_gene: TRBV7-3; abundance: .; d_gene: .
CDR3nt: TGTGCCTGGAGTCTGTGGGCAGACAATGAGCAGTTCTTC; CDR3aa: CAWSLWADNEQFF; j_gene: TRBJ2-1; v_gene: TRBV30; abundance: .; d_gene: .
CDR3nt: TGTGCCAGCAGACCCCCCACGAGCTCTGGAAACACCATATATTTT; CDR3aa: CASRPPTSSGNTIYF; j_gene: TRBJ1-3; v_gene: TRBV6-5; abundance: .; d_gene: .
CDR3nt: TGTGCCTGGAGTGTATGGCTGGGGTCTGGGGCCAACGTCCTGACTTTC; CDR3aa: CAWSVWLGSGANVLTF; j_gene: TRBJ2-6; v_gene: TRBV30; abundance: once; d_gene: .
CDR3nt: TGTGCCAGCAGCACACAAAGCTCCTACGAGCAGTACTTC; CDR3aa: CASSTQSSYEQYF; j_gene: TRBJ2-7; v_gene: TRBV5-4; abundance: .; d_gene: .
CDR3nt: TGCGCCAGCAGCCAAGATAGGACGGGTGAAAAACTGTTTTTT; CDR3aa: CASSQDRTGEKLFF; j_gene: TRBJ1-4; v_gene: TRBV4-3; abundance: .; d_gene: .
CDR3nt: TGTGCCAGCAGCCTTACTTGGATACAAGAGACCCAGTACTTC; CDR3aa: CASSLTWIQETQYF; j_gene: TRBJ2-5; v_gene: TRBV7-9; abundance: .; d_gene: .
CDR3nt: TGTGCCAGCCGATTGTGGCAGGGGGCCACCGGGGAGCTGTTTTTT; CDR3aa: CASRLWQGATGELFF; j_gene: TRBJ2-2; v_gene: TRBV28; abundance: .; d_gene: TRBD1